The 17 T cell receptor beta chains listed next were all sequenced from one sample in a study of beta chain features in type 1 diabetes. TCRB transcripts that were expressed got sequenced, as all of the isolated RNA had been reverse transcribed. Measured with immunoSEQ multiplex PCR; TCRdb has only the in-frame clones, and not every one. The sample includes around 500,000 clones, about 32% seen only once; the top ten take almost 0.065%. The sequenced material came from naive CD4+ T cells from blood. The receptor set was obtained from a man younger than 35 in good health.

The CDR3 coding sequence is TGTGCCAGCAGCACACAGCAATACAGGGGCTACACCTTC. Its translation is CASSTQQYRGYTF. The chain recombines TRBV11-2 with TRBJ1-2, with D perhaps TRBD1 (5 bases). Germline values: CDR1 SGHAT, CDR2 FQNNGV. With 5 bases removed from V and 8 bases from J, the gap between germline ends came to 15 bases. This CDR3 has 13 residues.

Comments on this clone: Other DNA sequences in this specimen translate into the identical CDR3. V usage is TRBV11-2 and J usage is TRBJ2-1; TRBD1 matches 7 bases. Germline loops: CDR1 SGHAT, CDR2 FQNNGV. V lost 0 bases and J lost 1; bases outside the gene matches: 0. This CDR3 is built from 15 residues. CDR3 in amino acids: CASSLDRGSYNEQFF. The CDR3 DNA reads as TGTGCCAGCAGCTTAGACAGGGGGTCCTACAATGAGCAGTTCTTC.

This clone turned up a few times. Within the sample, other DNA sequences also encode this same CDR3. The chain uses TRBV30 and TRBJ2-1; D gene uncertain. The CDR3 runs 11 residues. Germline CDR1 and CDR2: GTSNPN and SVGIG (reference sequence). V dropped 1 base and J dropped 4 bases, with 2 bases sitting between them. The CDR3 region is CAWSGYNEQFF. The CDR3 DNA follows: TGTGCCTGGAGTGGGTACAATGAGCAGTTCTTC.

DNA for the CDR3: TGTGCCAGCAGTAGCACAGCCTACGAGCAGTACTTC. It encodes CASSSTAYEQYF. The rearrangement links TRBV6-1 to TRBJ2-7; D ambiguous. CDR3 length: 12 residues. The V gene lost 5 bases and the J gene lost 2 bases, with 7 bases spanning the gap. CDR1 and CDR2 (germline): MNHNS, SASEGT.

The V call is TRBV27, the J call TRBJ2-1, with D possibly being TRBD1 (5 bases). Germline-derived CDR1 and CDR2 are MNHEY and SMNVEV (reference sequence). The ends were cut back, 3 bases at V and 7 bases at J, with 13 bases in the middle. The CDR3 is 14 amino acids. In nucleotides, the CDR3 is TGTGCCAGCAGTTTGTTAGGGGCTGGGAATGAGCAGTTCTTC. Translating gives CASSLLGAGNEQFF.

This sequence joins TRBV7-9 and TRBJ2-7; D possibly corresponds to TRBD1 (5 bases). The CDR3 covers 16 residues. Germline values: CDR1 SEHNR, CDR2 FQNEAQ (reference sequence). Deletions cut 0 bases from V and 0 bases from J, with 12 bases between. CDR3 DNA sequence: TGTGCCAGCAGCTTAGCGGGGCAGGCTAACTCCTACGAGCAGTACTTC. Translation gives CASSLAGQANSYEQYF.

The chain joins TRBV5-1 to TRBJ1-2, with D possibly TRBD1 on 5 matching bases. V was shortened by 4 bases and J by 4 bases, with 20 bases between the two germline ends. Germline CDR1 and CDR2: SGHRS and YFSETQ. This CDR3 comprises 16 residues. The CDR3 region is CASSGFFRAEAYGYTF. The CDR3 coding sequence is TGCGCCAGCAGCGGATTCTTCAGGGCCGAGGCCTATGGCTACACCTTC. Together with reference TRBV5-1 and TRBJ1-2, the CDR3 gives the full variable domain: KAGVTQTPRYLIKTRGQQVTLSCSPISGHRSVSWYQQTPGQGLQFLFEYFSETQRNKGNFPGRFSGRQFSNSRSEMNVSTLELGDSALYLCASSGFFRAEAYGYTFGSGTRLTVV.

CDR3 in amino acids: CASSAYSTDTQYF. The CDR3 DNA reads as TGTGCCAGCAGCGCATACAGCACAGATACGCAGTATTTT. The gene calls are TRBV7-3 and TRBJ2-3; D gene ambiguous. The V gene's germline CDR1 is SGHTA and CDR2 FQGTGA. Trimming left V 5 bases short and J 0 bases short, with 6 bases between. CDR3 size: 13 residues.

The rearrangement joins TRBV28 to TRBJ2-3; D is undetermined. The CDR3 has 15 residues. Trimming took 7 bases from V and 0 from J, leaving 14 bases between them. In germline, CDR1 is MDHEN, CDR2 SYDVKM. CDR3 amino acids: CASTPGQVSTDTQYF. CDR3 coding DNA: TGTGCCAGCACCCCAGGCCAGGTTAGCACAGATACGCAGTATTTT.

This clone turned up a few times. Other DNA sequences of this sample code for an identical CDR3. The chain is built from TRBV5-4 and TRBJ2-1, with 8 positions matching TRBD1. V lost 0 bases, J lost 4 bases, and 3 bases stayed unmatched. The CDR3 is 15 residues long. The germline gives CDR1 SGHNT, CDR2 YYREEE (reference sequence). The CDR3 DNA sequence: TGTGCCAGCAGCTTGGCAGGACAGGGATACAATGAGCAGTTCTTC. Translation gives CASSLAGQGYNEQFF. The full variable domain, its missing parts supplied by reference TRBV5-4 and TRBJ2-1, is ETGVTQSPTHLIKTRGQQVTLRCSSQSGHNTVSWYQQALGQGPQFIFQYYREEENGRGNFPPRFSGLQFPNYSSELNVNALELDDSALYLCASSLAGQGYNEQFFGPGTRLTVL.

Here the CDR3 DNA reads TGTGCCAGCAGCCCCGGGACAGGGCTTGTCGATACGCAGTATTTT. Translated: CASSPGTGLVDTQYF. The chain uses TRBV5-6 and TRBJ2-3, with TRBD1 matching 9 bases. The germline CDR1 and CDR2 sequences are SGHDT and YYEEEE. J lost 6 bases, V lost 4 bases, and 9 bases had no gene match. CDR3 length: 15 residues. Full variable domain (outside the CDR3, taken from reference TRBV5-6 and TRBJ2-3): DAGVTQSPTHLIKTRGQQVTLRCSPKSGHDTVSWYQQALGQGPQFIFQYYEEEERQRGNFPDRFSGHQFPNYSSELNVNALLLGDSALYLCASSPGTGLVDTQYFGPGTRLTVL.

The chain couples TRBV30 to TRBJ2-3, with D perhaps TRBD1 or TRBD2 (5 bases each). V shed 2 bases and J shed 4 bases, with 7 bases lying between them. Germline loops: CDR1 GTSNPN, CDR2 SVGIG (reference sequence). The CDR3 contains 12 residues. The DNA of the CDR3 is TGTGCCTGGAGTAGGGGAGCAGATACGCAGTATTTT. Encoded protein: CAWSRGADTQYF.

The chain joins TRBV5-1 to TRBJ1-2; 8 bases match TRBD1. The V gene end was trimmed by 4 bases and the J gene end by 4 bases; junction bases not matched to a gene: 3. Germline assignment: CDR1 SGHRS and CDR2 YFSETQ. This CDR3 is 13 amino acids long. The CDR3: CASSLTGVYGYTF. The CDR3 bases are TGCGCCAGCAGCCTGACAGGGGTCTATGGCTACACCTTC.

In DNA form, the CDR3 reads TGTGCCAGCAGCCGGGCGGGGGACCAGCCCCAGCATTTT. Its translation: CASSRAGDQPQHF. The chain recombines TRBV5-6 with TRBJ1-5, with D possibly matching TRBD1 (5 bases). Trimming cost V 4 bases and J 7 bases, with 12 bases left between them. The CDR3 contains 13 residues. The V gene's germline CDR1 is SGHDT and CDR2 YYEEEE.

This chain uses TRBV10-3 with TRBJ2-7, with 8 bases fitting TRBD2. Germline lookup yields CDR1 ENHRY and CDR2 SYGVKD. This CDR3 spans 14 amino acids. With 8 bases clipped from V and 2 bases from J, the junction kept 8 bases outside the gene matches. The CDR3 nucleotides are TGTGCCATCGGAACGACGGGAGGGCCCTACGAGCAGTACTTC. Its translation: CAIGTTGGPYEQYF.

This clone was picked up a small number of times. This rearrangement joins TRBV6-4 to TRBJ2-1; a possible D gene is TRBD2 (5 bases). With 6 bases removed from V and 4 bases from J, the gap between germline ends came to 16 bases. Germline assignment: CDR1 MRHNA and CDR2 SNTAGT. This CDR3 region has 15 residues. CDR3 sequence (DNA): TGTGCCAGCAGCCCCGGGCTAGCTCATTACAATGAGCAGTTCTTC. Its translation is CASSPGLAHYNEQFF.

For the CDR3, the DNA is TGTGCCAGCAGCCCCACAGGGGACCTTCAAGAGACCCAGTACTTC. Its translation: CASSPTGDLQETQYF. The chain employs TRBV5-4 and TRBJ2-5, with 7 bases fitting TRBD1. CDR1 is SGHNT, CDR2 YYREEE, per germline (reference sequence). V shed 4 bases and J 2 bases; nucleotides not matched to a gene: 8. The CDR3 contains 15 residues.